The rows below give T cell receptor beta chains drawn from one sample of a study of beta chain features in type 1 diabetes. Clones were sequenced by immunoSEQ multiplex PCR, and TCRdb holds only the in-frame ones, with some missing. The sample shows 900,000 or so clones, roughly 16% of them seen only once. The sequenced material came from naive CD4+ T cells from blood. The receptors were sampled from a woman between 18 and 29 years old in good health. Both conserved end residues are part of each CDR3. D genes are given only for firm matches. Clone size appears in some rows only: once, few, many, or a class for an expanded clone.

j_call | v_call | clone_size | d_call | cdr3_aa | cdr3_nt
TRBJ1-1 | TRBV28 | . | . | CASRRSVNTEAFF | TGTGCCAGCAGACGTTCCGTGAACACTGAAGCTTTCTTT
TRBJ2-7 | TRBV2 | few | . | CASSAAGGKYEQYF | TGTGCCAGCAGTGCGGCGGGCGGGAAGTACGAGCAGTACTTC
TRBJ2-2 | TRBV6-9 | . | TRBD1 | CATQRGTGGMPGELFF | TGTGCCACCCAAAGGGGTACAGGGGGGATGCCCGGGGAGCTGTTTTTT
TRBJ2-7 | TRBV7-8 | . | TRBD2 | CASSSQGLAGNYEQYF | TGTGCCAGCAGCTCACAGGGACTAGCGGGAAACTACGAGCAGTACTTC
TRBJ2-2 | TRBV7-2 | . | . | CASRRDRNTGELFF | TGTGCCAGCAGACGAGACAGGAACACCGGGGAGCTGTTTTTT
TRBJ2-5 | TRBV5-4 | few | . | CASSLERQETQYF | TGTGCCAGCAGCTTGGAGCGTCAAGAGACCCAGTACTTC
TRBJ2-5 | TRBV6-6 | few | TRBD2 | CASSSTSGGVRETQYF | TGTGCCAGCAGTTCGACTAGCGGAGGGGTGCGGGAGACCCAGTACTTC
TRBJ2-3 | TRBV7-7 | few | . | CASSSGLPPDTQYF | TGTGCTAGCAGCTCTGGCCTACCCCCAGATACGCAGTATTTT
TRBJ2-1 | TRBV4-3 | . | TRBD2 | CASSQISGRVSEQFF | TGCGCCAGCAGCCAGATTAGCGGGAGGGTGAGTGAGCAGTTCTTC
TRBJ2-2 | TRBV9 | few | TRBD2 | CASSVEGGLAANTGELFF | TGTGCCAGCAGCGTAGAGGGGGGACTAGCGGCGAACACCGGGGAGCTGTTTTTT
TRBJ1-3 | TRBV19 | few | . | CASSINRISGNTIYF | TGTGCCAGTAGCATCAACAGGATCTCTGGAAACACCATATATTTT
TRBJ2-1 | TRBV5-4 | . | TRBD2 | CASSQGTSGIAEHNEQFF | TGTGCCAGCAGCCAAGGGACTAGCGGGATCGCGGAACACAATGAGCAGTTCTTC
TRBJ2-3 | TRBV10-3 | . | TRBD2 | CAISKTSPIADTQYF | TGTGCCATCAGTAAGACTAGCCCAATCGCAGATACGCAGTATTTT
TRBJ1-4 | TRBV7-2 | few | . | CASRSTGRTNEKLFF | TGTGCCAGCAGATCAACAGGGAGGACTAATGAAAAACTGTTTTTT
TRBJ2-1 | TRBV28 | . | . | CASSPTFGRHNEQFF | TGTGCCAGCAGTCCCACGTTTGGGCGCCACAATGAGCAGTTCTTC
TRBJ2-5 | TRBV7-9 | once | TRBD2 | CASSQLSSGRKQETQYF | TGTGCCAGCAGCCAACTTTCTAGCGGGAGGAAGCAAGAGACCCAGTACTTC
TRBJ1-1 | TRBV6-6 | . | . | CASSIGGGTTEAFF | TGTGCCAGCAGTATTGGGGGCGGGACCACTGAAGCTTTCTTT
TRBJ2-3 | TRBV6-5 | . | TRBD2 | CASSILAARDTQYF | TGTGCCAGCAGCATACTAGCGGCTAGAGATACGCAGTATTTT
TRBJ2-1 | TRBV7-2 | . | TRBD2 | CASSSSGITYNEQFF | TGTGCCAGCAGCTCTAGCGGGATCACCTACAATGAGCAGTTCTTC
TRBJ1-1 | TRBV6-6 | . | . | CASSYSMRNTEAFF | TGTGCCAGCAGTTACTCGATGCGGAACACTGAAGCTTTCTTT
TRBJ1-2 | TRBV7-9 | . | TRBD1 | CASSQGQGYGYTF | TGTGCCAGCAGCCAGGGACAGGGCTATGGCTACACCTTC
TRBJ2-7 | TRBV7-2 | . | . | CASSLVEGAEQYF | TGTGCCAGCAGCTTAGTTGAGGGCGCCGAGCAGTACTTC
TRBJ2-1 | TRBV6-5 | . | . | CASSYPQGMDNEQFF | TGTGCCAGCAGTTATCCCCAGGGCATGGACAATGAGCAGTTCTTC
TRBJ2-7 | TRBV19 | . | . | CASSPGIDEQYF | TGTGCCAGTTCGCCGGGGATAGACGAGCAGTACTTC
TRBJ2-7 | TRBV15 | . | TRBD2 | CATSRDLAGRVDEQYF | TGTGCCACCAGCAGAGATTTAGCGGGCCGGGTGGACGAGCAGTACTTC
TRBJ2-1 | TRBV11-1 | few | . | CASSVRRDSNEQFF | TGTGCCAGCAGCGTCCGGAGGGACTCCAATGAGCAGTTCTTC
TRBJ1-3 | TRBV15 | few | . | CATSREFSTGNTIYF | TGTGCCACCAGCAGAGAGTTCAGTACTGGAAACACCATATATTTT
TRBJ2-1 | TRBV11-2 | . | . | CASSSHKEQFF | TGTGCCAGCAGCTCACACAAGGAGCAGTTCTTC
TRBJ2-7 | TRBV11-2 | few | . | CASSLITGSFYEQYF | TGTGCCAGCAGCTTAATAACAGGTTCTTTCTACGAGCAGTACTTC